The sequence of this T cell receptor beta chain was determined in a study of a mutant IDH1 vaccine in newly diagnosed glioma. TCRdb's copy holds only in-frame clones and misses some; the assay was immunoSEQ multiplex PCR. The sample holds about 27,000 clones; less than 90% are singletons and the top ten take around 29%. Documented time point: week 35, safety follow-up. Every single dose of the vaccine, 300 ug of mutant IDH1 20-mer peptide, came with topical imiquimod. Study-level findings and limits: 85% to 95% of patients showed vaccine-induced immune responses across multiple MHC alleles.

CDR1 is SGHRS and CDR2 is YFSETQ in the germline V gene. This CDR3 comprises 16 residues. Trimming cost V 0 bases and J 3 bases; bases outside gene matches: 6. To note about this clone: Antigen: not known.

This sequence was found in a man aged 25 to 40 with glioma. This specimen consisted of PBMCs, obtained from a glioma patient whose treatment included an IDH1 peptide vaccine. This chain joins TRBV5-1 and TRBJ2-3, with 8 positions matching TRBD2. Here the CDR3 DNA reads TGCGCCAGCAGCTTGGGTTACGGGAGGGCAACAGATACGCAGTATTTT. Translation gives CASSLGYGRATDTQYF.